This passage covers 22 T cell receptor beta chains from one sample sequenced in a study of blood T cell repertoires in COVID-19. Here immunoSEQ multiplex PCR was the method, and the copy in TCRdb shows in-frame clones only, minus some. Among 170,000 or so clones, less than 90% were seen once, and the ten largest hold under 10%. The sequenced sample consisted of peripheral blood. Receptor source: a woman aged 65 to 85 with COVID-19, enrolled during active disease.

The chain employs TRBV5-1 and TRBJ2-5; 7 bases line up with TRBD1. CDR1 SGHRS and CDR2 YFSETQ come from the germline V gene. V lost 5 bases, J lost 4 bases, and 11 bases stayed unmatched. This CDR3 region has 15 residues. The chain's CDR3 is CASSIQGNGIETQYF. In nucleotides, the CDR3 is TGCGCCAGCAGTATACAGGGGAATGGTATAGAGACCCAGTACTTC.

This clone was seen a single time. V is TRBV11-2 and J is TRBJ1-4, with D perhaps TRBD1 (6 bases). CDR3 length: 15 residues. The V end was cut by 6 bases, the J end by 7 bases, with 18 bases between. The germline CDR1 and CDR2 sequences are SGHAT and FQNNGV. The CDR3 nucleotides are TGTGCCAGCAGACATCACAGGGACCAGGGTGAAAAACTGTTTTTT. Amino acid sequence: CASRHHRDQGEKLFF.

This chain connects TRBV5-1 to TRBJ2-7; no definite D call. V was clipped by 1 base and J by 1 base, with 9 bases between them. This CDR3 has 14 amino acids. Germline values: CDR1 SGHRS, CDR2 YFSETQ. CDR3 nucleotides: TGCGCCAGCAGCTTGAGACTGCAATCCTACGAGCAGTACTTC. Protein: CASSLRLQSYEQYF.

The chain employs TRBV27 and TRBJ2-1; D perhaps matches TRBD2 (6 bases). This CDR3 spans 14 amino acids. Germline CDR1 and CDR2: MNHEY and SMNVEV (reference sequence). Trimming pared 7 bases from V and 5 bases from J, leaving 15 bases between. CDR3 nucleotides: TGTGCCAGCACCGACTATGGCGGGGACAATGAGCAGTTCTTC. Protein: CASTDYGGDNEQFF.

The chain recombines TRBV29-1 with TRBJ2-1, with 14 positions matching TRBD2. J lost 7 bases, V lost 7 bases, and 9 bases had no gene match. The CDR3 has 15 amino acids. CDR1 is SQVTM, CDR2 ANQGSEA, per germline. The CDR3 protein is CSGASGTSGSNEQFF. The DNA for the CDR3 is TGCAGCGGCGCCTCCGGGACTAGCGGGAGTAATGAGCAGTTCTTC.

This rearrangement joins TRBV2 to TRBJ2-1; 9 positions agree with TRBD1. The CDR3 is 12 residues long. Germline trimming cut 6 bases from V and 8 bases from J; bases unmatched to any gene: 2. Germline V gives CDR1 SNHLY, CDR2 FYNNEI. DNA for the CDR3: TGTGCCAGCAGGGACAGGGGCGATGAGCAGTTCTTC. Protein product: CASRDRGDEQFF.

The chain joins TRBV6-6 to TRBJ2-7, with D maybe TRBD2 (6 bases). Per the germline V gene, CDR1 is MNHNY and CDR2 is SVGAGI (reference sequence). Trimming cost V 5 bases and J 3 bases, with 17 bases left between them. The CDR3 has 15 residues. CDR3 DNA: TGTGCCAGCAGTCAGACCTGGGGAGGAGGCTACGAGCAGTACTTC. Encoded protein: CASSQTWGGGYEQYF.

The chain uses TRBV19 and TRBJ2-1; 9 positions match TRBD1. The CDR3 loop spans 14 amino acids. V gave up 5 bases and J gave up 7 bases; unmatched junction bases: 6. Germline lookup yields CDR1 LNHDA and CDR2 SQIVND (reference sequence). The CDR3 spells CASSLGQGPNEQFF. CDR3 DNA sequence: TGTGCCAGTAGTCTGGGACAGGGTCCTAATGAGCAGTTCTTC.

The gene calls are TRBV9 and TRBJ1-6; TRBD1 matches 7 bases. This CDR3 contains 17 residues. Trimming at V came to 2 bases and at J to 4 bases, leaving 9 bases not matched to a gene. Germline assignment: CDR1 SGDLS and CDR2 YYNGEE. CDR3 region: CASSVGTDALYNSPLHF. The CDR3 DNA is TGTGCCAGCAGCGTGGGGACAGACGCTTTATATAATTCACCCCTCCACTTT.

This chain uses TRBV6-5 with TRBJ2-4; 7 bases map to TRBD1. Germline V gene data show CDR1 as MNHEY and CDR2 as SVGAGI. The CDR3 runs 15 residues. J gave up 3 bases and V 6 bases, and 8 bases lay outside the gene matches. DNA of the CDR3: TGTGCCAGCAGGGGCCCAGGGGGAGTCAAAAACATTCAGTACTTC. Amino acids: CASRGPGGVKNIQYF.

V gene TRBV11-2 combines with J gene TRBJ2-1, with a tentative D call TRBD2 (6 bases). CDR1 is SGHAT and CDR2 is FQNNGV in the germline V gene. The length of the CDR3 is 16 residues. V was trimmed by 4 bases and J by 2 bases, leaving 15 bases between them. This CDR3 reads CASSSGGVAAYNEQFF. CDR3 nucleotide sequence: TGTGCCAGCAGCTCCGGAGGAGTAGCGGCCTACAATGAGCAGTTCTTC.

The V call is TRBV30, the J call TRBJ1-2; 8 positions match TRBD1. Per germline, CDR1 GTSNPN and CDR2 SVGIG (reference sequence). Losses at the gene ends were 0 bases for V and 7 bases for J; bases not matched to a gene: 4. The length of the CDR3 is 13 residues. The CDR3 bases are TGTGCCTGGAGTGTGCAGGGGGCGGCTGGCTACACCTTC. As protein: CAWSVQGAAGYTF.

This chain joins TRBV6-5 and TRBJ2-5; tentative D call: TRBD2 (6 bases). V was clipped by 3 bases and J by 1 base, with 9 bases between them. Germline CDR1 MNHEY, CDR2 SVGAGI. The CDR3 runs 14 residues. CDR3 DNA: TGTGCCAGCAGTTATGGAGGGTCCCAAGAGACCCAGTACTTC. It translates to CASSYGGSQETQYF.

The chain has TRBV4-1 and TRBJ2-1; 9 nucleotides match TRBD1. V shed 4 bases and J 9 bases; nucleotides not matched to a gene: 10. CDR1 is MGHRA and CDR2 is YSYEKL in the germline V gene. The CDR3 is made up of 15 amino acids. CDR3 DNA sequence: TGCGCCAGCAGCCCCCGGACAGGGGCACCGGGTGAGCAGTTCTTC. Encoded protein: CASSPRTGAPGEQFF.

The chain couples TRBV9 to TRBJ1-3, with D perhaps TRBD1 (6 bases). Germline V gene lookup returns CDR1 SGDLS and CDR2 YYNGEE. With 0 bases removed from V and 11 bases from J, the gap between germline ends came to 15 bases. The length of the CDR3 is 14 residues. The CDR3, as DNA: TGTGCCAGCAGCGTAGGGGACAAGACGGCGGCCATATATTTT. Protein product: CASSVGDKTAAIYF.

V is TRBV24-1 and J is TRBJ2-3; TRBD1 matches 7 bases. The CDR3 loop spans 18 amino acids. From germline, CDR1 is KGHDR and CDR2 SFDVKD. With 7 bases clipped from V and 1 base from J, the junction kept 16 bases outside the gene matches. The CDR3 loop reads CATSLQPHRTGGTDTQYF. The CDR3, as DNA: TGTGCCACCAGCCTACAACCCCACCGGACAGGAGGCACAGATACGCAGTATTTT.

CDR3 DNA: TGTGCCAGCTCGCCCTCTACTAGCGGGCCCGCCTCGGGGGAGACCCAGTACTTC. This sequence encodes CASSPSTSGPASGETQYF. The chain carries TRBV18 and TRBJ2-5; 9 bases line up with TRBD2. V trimming: 6 bases; J trimming: 5 bases; junction bases outside the gene matches: 19. Germline assignment: CDR1 KGHSH and CDR2 LQKENI. This CDR3 comprises 18 residues.

This clone was counted only a few times. V usage is TRBV27 and J usage is TRBJ2-1; 12 bases match TRBD2. There are 18 residues in the CDR3. CDR1 is MNHEY and CDR2 is SMNVEV in the germline V gene (reference sequence). The trim removed 6 bases at V and 9 bases at J, leaving 18 bases unmatched. CDR3 protein: CASSTGLAGRGMKGEQFF. The CDR3 DNA follows: TGTGCCAGCAGCACCGGACTAGCGGGAAGGGGGATGAAGGGTGAGCAGTTCTTC.

The rearrangement links TRBV2 to TRBJ2-5, with TRBD1 identical over 8 bases. This CDR3 comprises 13 residues. Germline V gene lookup returns CDR1 SNHLY and CDR2 FYNNEI. The V gene end was trimmed by 6 bases and the J gene end by 7 bases; junction bases not matched to a gene: 7. As DNA, the CDR3 is TGTGCCAGCAGCATTGTGGGACAGGCGACCCAGTACTTC. It codes for CASSIVGQATQYF.

This chain connects TRBV7-2 to TRBJ1-1, with D possibly TRBD1 on 5 matching bases. CDR1 is SGHTA and CDR2 is FQGNSA in the germline V gene. Trimming stripped 1 base from V and 2 bases from J, with 11 bases between. The CDR3 runs 15 residues. For the CDR3, the DNA is TGTGCCAGCAGCTTAGAGGGACTCCGAAACACTGAAGCTTTCTTT. Translation gives CASSLEGLRNTEAFF.

The chain couples TRBV12-3 or TRBV12-4 to TRBJ2-1; D perhaps matches TRBD1 (6 bases). The CDR3 totals 12 residues. V was pared by 5 bases and J by 9 bases, with 11 bases between. The CDR3 region is CASSIQGLEQFF. CDR3 nucleotides: TGTGCCAGCAGTATACAGGGCCTTGAGCAGTTCTTC.

The chain carries TRBV5-1 and TRBJ2-2; 10 bases are shared with TRBD1. The CDR3 spans 14 residues. J was trimmed by 5 bases and V by 3 bases; bases with no gene match: 1. Germline CDR1 reads SGHRS; CDR2 reads YFSETQ. The CDR3 loop reads CASSSGQGTGELFF. DNA for the CDR3: TGCGCCAGCAGCTCGGGACAGGGGACCGGGGAGCTGTTTTTT.